A selection of T cell receptor beta chains follows, all from one sample in a study of blood T cells in healthy people across ages. Using its own MiXCR run on the 5' RACE reads, TCRdb lists one record per CDR3 protein. The profile shows 600,000 to 850,000 distinct CDR3 sequences, roughly 25% of them singletons. Another study also made use of these data, one on T cells of mothers and their children.

The specimen sequenced was blood. The receptors stem from a boy aged 5-17 years in good health. Each CDR3 is given with its conserved first and last residue. A D gene is named only where the DNA matches it firmly. Only some rows state a clone size, as once, few, many or a class for expanded clones.

j_call clone_size v_call cdr3_length d_call cdr3_aa cdr3_nt
TRBJ2-3 NA TRBV6-4 13 NA CASSDGDTDTQYF TGTGCCAGCAGCGACGGGGACACAGATACGCAGTATTTT
TRBJ2-1 few TRBV6-2/TRBV6-3 15 NA CASSSGRGGNNEQFF TGTGCCAGCAGTAGCGGCAGGGGGGGTAACAATGAGCAGTTCTTC
TRBJ2-1 NA TRBV7-9 16 NA CASSLGLGGLVNEQFF TGTGCCAGCAGCCTTGGGTTGGGGGGTCTGGTCAATGAGCAGTTCTTC
TRBJ2-3 NA TRBV21-1 15 NA CASSLRDRSTDTQYF TGTGCCAGCAGCTTACGGGACAGGTCGACAGATACGCAGTATTTT
TRBJ1-2 few TRBV6-5 15 NA CASSYQPTGGYGYTF TGTGCCAGCAGTTACCAACCAACAGGAGGGTATGGCTACACCTTC
TRBJ2-3 NA TRBV12-3/TRBV12-4 13 NA CASSFLGRDTQYF TGTGCCAGCAGTTTTCTGGGGCGCGATACGCAGTATTTT
TRBJ2-1 NA TRBV28 16 TRBD2 CAGIPRTSGLFDEQFF TGTGCCGGAATACCAAGGACTAGCGGGTTGTTCGATGAGCAGTTCTTC
TRBJ1-1 NA TRBV12-5 14 NA CASDPGRINTEAFF TGTGCTAGTGATCCCGGACGGATCAACACTGAAGCTTTCTTT
TRBJ2-4 few TRBV6-2/TRBV6-3 14 NA CASSYFQGGNIQYF TGTGCCAGCAGTTACTTTCAGGGGGGGAACATTCAGTACTTC
TRBJ2-7 few TRBV4-1 14 TRBD1 CASSQAKGAYEQYF TGCGCCAGCAGCCAAGCAAAGGGGGCTTACGAGCAGTACTTC
TRBJ2-3 few TRBV2 16 TRBD2 CASSLERDSSTDTQYF TGTGCCAGCAGTTTAGAGCGGGATTCTAGCACAGATACGCAGTATTTT
TRBJ2-2 NA TRBV29-1 12 NA CSVVGYTGELFF TGCAGCGTTGTTGGTTACACCGGGGAGCTGTTTTTT
TRBJ1-2 NA TRBV11-1 13 TRBD1 CASSKDRDYGYTF TGTGCCAGCAGCAAGGACAGGGACTATGGCTACACCTTC
TRBJ2-3 NA TRBV4-1 17 NA CASSPGGGEGLWDTQYF TGCGCCAGCAGCCCCGGGGGTGGGGAAGGGCTTTGGGATACGCAGTATTTT
TRBJ2-6 few TRBV20-1 13 NA CSARDLGANVLTF TGCAGTGCTAGAGATCTGGGGGCCAACGTCCTGACTTTC
TRBJ1-1 NA TRBV7-8 16 TRBD1 CASSFGTGNMNTEAFF TGTGCCAGCAGCTTCGGGACAGGAAACATGAACACTGAAGCTTTCTTT
TRBJ2-3 NA TRBV7-9 15 NA CASSLDGRVNQPQYF TGTGCCAGCAGCTTAGACGGTAGGGTAAATCAGCCGCAGTATTTT
TRBJ2-1 NA TRBV12-3/TRBV12-4 14 TRBD2 CASSLSSGDNEQFF TGTGCCAGCAGTTTATCTAGCGGGGACAATGAGCAGTTCTTC
TRBJ2-5 NA TRBV29-1 14 NA CSAASGHNQETQYF TGCAGTGCGGCTTCGGGACATAATCAAGAGACCCAGTACTTC
TRBJ1-2 few TRBV9 14 NA CASSLEQEGYGYTF TGTGCCAGCAGCCTAGAACAGGAGGGCTATGGCTACACCTTC
TRBJ1-2 NA TRBV29-1 15 NA CSVEVSLHANYGYTF TGCAGCGTTGAAGTCTCCCTCCACGCGAACTATGGCTACACCTTC
TRBJ2-5 NA TRBV18 13 NA CASSPTQEETQYF TGTGCCAGCTCACCGACGCAAGAAGAGACCCAGTACTTC
TRBJ1-4 NA TRBV28 16 NA CASKIRPGQPNEKLFF TGTGCCAGCAAAATCCGTCCGGGACAACCTAACGAAAAACTGTTTTTT
TRBJ1-1 NA TRBV4-3 14 TRBD1 CASSQGQGRTEAFF TGCGCCAGCAGCCAAGGACAGGGGAGGACTGAAGCTTTCTTT